Following are 5 T cell receptor beta chains from one sample sequenced in a study of cytomegalovirus exposure and HLA in healthy donors. 60 Vbeta and 13 Jbeta primers were used in PCR. Libraries were prepared by immunoSEQ multiplex PCR; TCRdb keeps only in-frame clonotypes and omits some of them. The sample gives about 59,000 clones, about 81% of which show up once; about 6.8% is in the top ten. The sample consisted of PBMCs. These receptors were collected from a man aged 25-40 years in good health and CMV-seropositive.

The DNA for the CDR3 is TGTGCCAGACCTCTGGACAGACGCCCCTCTGGGGCCAACGTCCTGACTTTC. It translates to CARPLDRRPSGANVLTF. The chain links TRBV9 to TRBJ2-6; perhaps TRBD1 as D (6 bases). Germline CDR1 is SGDLS and CDR2 is YYNGEE. This CDR3 has 17 amino acids. Deletions cut 8 bases from V and 0 bases from J, with 18 bases between.

The chain joins TRBV7-7 to TRBJ1-6; 9 bases line up with TRBD1. The CDR3 extends over 18 amino acids. V trimming: 5 bases; J trimming: 6 bases; junction bases outside the gene matches: 14. CDR1 SSHAT and CDR2 FNYEAQ come from the germline V gene (reference sequence). CDR3 in amino acids: CASSREKNRGRFNSPLHF. The DNA for the CDR3 is TGTGCCAGCAGCCGAGAAAAAAACAGGGGGCGTTTTAATTCACCCCTCCACTTT.

This chain links TRBV6-5 with TRBJ1-1, with D possibly TRBD1 on 6 matching bases. Trimming stripped 2 bases from V and 4 bases from J, with 11 bases between. Germline V gene data show CDR1 as MNHEY and CDR2 as SVGAGI. CDR3 length equals 14 residues. The CDR3 nucleotides are TGTGCCAGCAGTTACAAGGGGGAGGGCACTGAAGCTTTCTTT. It encodes CASSYKGEGTEAFF.

The chain employs TRBV4-1 and TRBJ2-5, with TRBD1 as a possible D gene (6 bases). CDR1 is MGHRA and CDR2 is YSYEKL in the germline V gene. CDR3 length equals 14 residues. Trimming removed 1 base at V and 5 bases at J, with 11 bases between. CDR3 DNA sequence: TGCGCCAGCAGCCAAGTAACAGGGCGGGAGACCCAGTACTTC. This sequence encodes CASSQVTGRETQYF.

V and J are TRBV7-6 and TRBJ2-7; D not certain. Germline CDR1 reads SGHVS; CDR2 reads FNYEAQ. The CDR3 loop spans 14 amino acids. The ends were cut back, 8 bases at V and 2 bases at J, with 16 bases in the middle. The CDR3 protein is CASGRSAEAYEQYF. The DNA for the CDR3 is TGTGCCAGCGGCCGGTCCGCAGAGGCCTACGAGCAGTACTTC. The full variable domain, rest sourced from reference TRBV7-6 and TRBJ2-7, is GAGVSQSPRYKVTKRGQDVALRCDPISGHVSLYWYRQALGQGPEFLTYFNYEAQQDKSGLPNDRFSAERPEGSISTLTIQRTEQRDSAMYRCASGRSAEAYEQYFGPGTRLTVT.